The rows below give T cell receptor beta chains drawn from one sample of a study of blood T cell repertoires in COVID-19. Clones were read by immunoSEQ multiplex PCR, and TCRdb kept only the in-frame ones, dropping some. Counted here are roughly 150,000 clones, 80% occurring once; the ten biggest clones make up roughly 0.6%. Source material: peripheral blood. These receptors were obtained from a man aged 55 to 69 with acute or convalescent COVID-19. Each CDR3 is given without its conserved first and last residue. The D gene is left open where the match is weak.

d_gene	j_gene	v_gene	CDR3aa
-	TRBJ1-3	TRBV28	ASTAGAGNTIY
TRBD1	TRBJ2-1	TRBV7-2	ASSPGTGAYYEQF
TRBD1	TRBJ2-2	TRBV4-1	ASSQGWTGATGELF
-	TRBJ2-7	TRBV4-2	ASSQKEAGLGHEQY
-	TRBJ1-4	TRBV29-1	SAEITNEKLF
-	TRBJ2-6	TRBV19	ASSNRATSGANVLT
-	TRBJ1-1	TRBV21-1	ASSVRLQGVNTEAF
-	TRBJ2-5	TRBV5-1	ASSLSGSQETQY
TRBD1	TRBJ2-5	TRBV3-1/TRBV3-2	ASSHGTGETQY
TRBD1	TRBJ1-2	TRBV28	ASSLGQAYGYT
TRBD2	TRBJ2-7	TRBV7-9	ASSPRTETSGYSYEQY
TRBD1	TRBJ2-1	TRBV7-6	ASSPRLPGQGGYNEQF
TRBD1	TRBJ1-1	TRBV2	ASSPRTGGYTEAF
TRBD1	TRBJ2-7	TRBV7-9	ASSLAKGTGSEQY
TRBD2	TRBJ2-3	TRBV15	ATASGGRRTDTQY
TRBD2	TRBJ2-3	TRBV6-6	ASSRTSGSTDTQY
TRBD1	TRBJ1-6	TRBV11-2	ASSLEAGGSNSPLH
TRBD1	TRBJ1-5	TRBV19	ASKGALMSNQPQH
TRBD1	TRBJ1-1	TRBV28	ASSTGGVEGTEAF
TRBD1	TRBJ1-1	TRBV7-2	ASRTGSGGNTEAF
TRBD1	TRBJ2-7	TRBV28	ASSTGTGALLRY
-	TRBJ1-2	TRBV7-9	ASSLESGVYYGYT
TRBD2	TRBJ2-3	TRBV30	AWSPGTSAGTDTQY
TRBD1	TRBJ2-3	TRBV27	ASSVGQGSGDTQY
-	TRBJ2-1	TRBV28	ASSRTLGSYNEQF
-	TRBJ2-1	TRBV6-4	ASSDSGAGSNEQF
-	TRBJ1-5	TRBV6-2/TRBV6-3	ASSTDTGYSNQPQH
TRBD2	TRBJ2-3	TRBV2	ASSRTSGETDTQY
-	TRBJ2-5	TRBV7-7	ASSPRQSGLEAQY
-	TRBJ2-7	TRBV6-5	ASSRGGGSYEQY
-	TRBJ2-3	TRBV9	ASSVMDSGLTDTQY
TRBD1	TRBJ2-5	TRBV5-1	ASSVTPGQGQETQY
TRBD2	TRBJ2-2	TRBV6-2/TRBV6-3	ASSYGRATGELF
-	TRBJ2-7	TRBV30	AWSEGTSYEQY
-	TRBJ2-1	TRBV27	ASSSWEAGRHQF
-	TRBJ1-6	TRBV5-5	ASQQRTENSPLH
TRBD2	TRBJ2-7	TRBV28	ASNSGTSGSYEQY
TRBD2	TRBJ2-2	TRBV19	ASSIRTSGRNTGELF
TRBD1	TRBJ1-2	TRBV5-1	ASSTGQAYGYT
TRBD1	TRBJ1-1	TRBV10-3	AISVRGLDTEAF
TRBD2	TRBJ2-3	TRBV18	ASSPVLAADTQY
-	TRBJ1-1	TRBV7-2	ASSLDRREAF
TRBD1	TRBJ2-5	TRBV11-2	ASSSTTGVQETQY
TRBD1	TRBJ1-2	TRBV9	ASSDGQGGNYGYT
-	TRBJ2-7	TRBV5-5	ASSLQGYEQY
-	TRBJ2-7	TRBV7-9	ASSLSGSTYEQY
TRBD1	TRBJ1-6	TRBV4-1	ASSQDTTGGNSPLH
-	TRBJ2-5	TRBV6-5	ASSYSATQETQY
-	TRBJ1-6	TRBV3-1/TRBV3-2	ASSQRQDLNSPLH
TRBD1	TRBJ1-5	TRBV2	ASRDTGGLNQPQH
TRBD2	TRBJ2-3	TRBV4-2	ASSQVTGRADTQY
-	TRBJ2-5	TRBV5-6	ASSLYETQY